The rows below give T cell receptor beta chains drawn from one sample of a study of regulatory T cells in long-lasting Graves disease. In TCRdb, the multiplex PCR reads were re-called with MiXCR into one record per CDR3 protein. This sample has about 450,000 distinct CDR3 sequences, with 15% to 20% found just once. The data also belong to a second study, concerning T cells in Graves' hyperthyroidism and ophthalmopathy.

The specimen comprised peripheral blood mononuclear cells (PBMCs), sampled at new diagnosis, from a patient treated with antithyroid drugs. The receptor source for this set is a woman in her 30s with Graves disease. CDR3s include the opening cysteine and the closing phenylalanine or tryptophan.

>14|TRBV6-1
CASRNPGGLYGYTF
>16|TRBV3-1
CASSQDRNRNTGELFF
>17|TRBV20-1
CSARDRSRGQGDSPLHF
>11|TRBV20-1
CSASAGGRPHF
>15|TRBV6-5
CASSYSKSADTEAFF
>14|TRBV28
CASSRGASGNTIYF
>17|TRBV9
CASSPRGTLWKTDTQYF
>14|TRBV28
CASSLTGGTGELFF
>16|TRBV18
CASSPQEGRGTGELFF
>15|TRBV2
CASRTSGSPTGELFF
>13|TRBV24-1
CATSDGGNEKLFF
>11|TRBV29-1
CSVARGDEQYF
>15|TRBV4-3
CASSQDRGRSDTQYF
>13|TRBV11-2
CASSFGRGGELFF
>15|TRBV20-1
CSARPTWGHQETQYF
>11|TRBV7-9
CASSLAGTGMF
>14|TRBV27
CASSSGAKNTEAFF
>14|TRBV12-3/TRBV12-4
CASSLAETYNEQFF
>15|TRBV9
CASSPHSVGAAEAFF
>13|TRBV6-6
CASSYSTGREQYF
>16|TRBV20-1
CSAPGGETGGNYGYTF
>9|TRBV7-2
CAQNTEAFF
>15|TRBV12-3/TRBV12-4
CASGSTDVSGNTIYF
>17|TRBV28
CASRSPGQGVGNEKLFF
>16|TRBV9
CASSAGTSGSTYEQYF
>15|TRBV18
CASSPPFFSYNEQFF